The 10 T cell receptor beta chains given below trace back to one sample, sequenced in a study of regulatory T cells in long-lasting Graves disease. Arm-PCR with iRepertoire HTBI primers amplified the CDR3 regions for these TCR beta libraries. TCRdb reprocessed the multiplex PCR reads with MiXCR, giving one entry per CDR3 protein. The table lists fewer than 600,000 distinct CDR3 sequences, about 22% of them singletons. The time point: persistent/refractory GD, antithyroid drugs over 5 years with positive TRAb. The TCR library was made from RNA extracted from PBMCs. The sequences come from peripheral blood mononuclear cells (PBMCs), collected when the disease was refractory, from a patient treated with antithyroid drugs. All receptors come from a female donor with Graves disease.

The table lists this clonotype with many counts. The chain recombines TRBV10-3 with TRBJ1-1; the D is unclear. V lost 4 bases and J 1 base, leaving 7 bases between the germline ends. This CDR3 contains 13 residues. Germline V gene data show CDR1 as ENHRY and CDR2 as SYGVKD. CDR3 nucleotides: TGTGCCATCAGTGTGGCGGAGAACACTGAAGCTTTCTTT. Amino acid sequence: CAISVAENTEAFF.

This clonotype was seen ten or more times. The chain combines TRBV6-2 or TRBV6-3 with TRBJ2-7; 8 positions match TRBD1. The CDR3 sequence is 16 residues long. Losses at the gene ends were 0 bases for V and 6 bases for J; bases not matched to a gene: 10. CDR1 is MNHEY, CDR2 SVGEGT, per germline. CDR3 in amino acids: CASSYSAGTGKGEQYF. The CDR3 nucleotides are TGTGCCAGCAGTTACTCTGCCGGGACAGGAAAGGGCGAGCAGTACTTC.

A few counts support this clonotype. The chain employs TRBV7-9 and TRBJ1-2; 8 positions match TRBD1. CDR3 size: 18 residues. Germline trimming cut 2 bases from V and 0 bases from J; bases unmatched to any gene: 11. In germline, CDR1 is SEHNR, CDR2 FQNEAQ (reference sequence). The CDR3 DNA is TGTGCCAGCAGCTTATTTGGCGGGACAGGAGCGCCTAACTATGGCTACACCTTC. Translating gives CASSLFGGTGAPNYGYTF. The full variable domain, in which reference TRBV7-9 and TRBJ1-2 provide the parts outside the CDR3, is DTGVSQNPRHKITKRGQNVTFRCDPISEHNRLYWYRQTLGQGPEFLTYFQNEAQLEKSRLLSDRFSAERPKGSFSTLEIQRTEQGDSAMYLCASSLFGGTGAPNYGYTFGSGTRLTVV.

This clonotype has just a few counts. The gene calls are TRBV5-1 and TRBJ2-2; weak D call: TRBD1 (6 bases). The V gene's germline CDR1 is SGHRS and CDR2 YFSETQ. This CDR3 has 15 amino acids. V lost 0 bases, J lost 7 bases, and 13 bases lay in between. The CDR3 region has the DNA TGCGCCAGCAGCTTGGTGCCAGGGGCCGACGGGGAGCTGTTTTTT. Translation gives CASSLVPGADGELFF. Combining the CDR3 with reference TRBV5-1 and TRBJ2-2 gives the whole variable domain KAGVTQTPRYLIKTRGQQVTLSCSPISGHRSVSWYQQTPGQGLQFLFEYFSETQRNKGNFPGRFSGRQFSNSRSEMNVSTLELGDSALYLCASSLVPGADGELFFGEGSRLTVL.

As for this clonotype: One end of the junction varies from germline; a read error may be responsible. The rearrangement uses TRBV13 and TRBJ2-7, with D unclear. The CDR3 loop spans 13 amino acids. The V gene's germline CDR1 is PRHDT and CDR2 FYEKMQ (reference sequence). The CDR3 DNA is TGTGCCGGCAGCTTACCCCAGTCTGATGAGCAGTACTTC. Translating it yields CAGSLPQSDEQYF.

There are many counts of this clonotype. The V call is TRBV12-3 or TRBV12-4, the J call TRBJ1-2; D is possibly TRBD1 (5 bases). The CDR3 is 14 residues long. V was pared by 6 bases and J by 2 bases, with 13 bases between. CDR3 in DNA: TGTGCCAGCAGGTCCAGGGTGAGGAACTATGGCTACACCTTC. This encodes CASRSRVRNYGYTF.

This clonotype was seen a handful of times. Without the conserved terminal phenylalanine or tryptophan, this CDR3 likely stems from a read error. The chain has TRBV20-1 and TRBJ2-7; D is unclear. This CDR3 is 11 amino acids long. CDR1 DFQATT and CDR2 SNEGSKA come from the germline V gene (reference sequence). The V gene lost 2 bases and the J gene lost 5 bases, with 7 bases spanning the gap. For the CDR3, the DNA is TGCAGTGCTAGAATTCTGGACGAGCAGTACCTC. This encodes CSARILDEQYL.

The rearrangement uses TRBV19 and TRBJ1-1; D is undetermined. Germline assignment: CDR1 LNHDA and CDR2 SQIVND (reference sequence). This CDR3 spans 12 amino acids. The V end lost 7 bases, the J end lost 1 base, and 7 bases lay between the germline ends. CDR3 in DNA: TGTGCCAGTAAGAGGCAGAACACTGAAGCTTTCTTT. Residues: CASKRQNTEAFF.

The rearrangement uses TRBV12-3 or TRBV12-4 and TRBJ1-1; the D is unclear. CDR3 length: 12 amino acids. The ends were cut back, 7 bases at V and 10 bases at J, with 16 bases in the middle. CDR3 loop: CASNLDEEVAFF. In DNA, the CDR3 is TGTGCCAGCAACCTAGACGAGGAAGTAGCTTTCTTT.

This clonotype was observed a handful of times. The chain uses TRBV2 and TRBJ1-1; D is perhaps TRBD1 (5 bases). Germline lookup yields CDR1 SNHLY and CDR2 FYNNEI. There are 13 residues in the CDR3. The V end was cut by 8 bases, the J end by 0 bases, with 10 bases between. CDR3 in amino acids: CASGPGLNTEAFF. In DNA, the CDR3 is TGTGCCAGCGGGCCAGGGTTGAACACTGAAGCTTTCTTT.